A selection of T cell receptor beta chains follows, all from one sample in a study of control samples from healthy donors and cancer patients. Produced via immunoSEQ multiplex PCR; TCRdb's table is partial and in-frame only. The sample lists some 200,000 clones, just under 95% seen once, with approximately 1.5% in the top ten. Input material: blood. The receptors here all came from a man aged 45-65 years in good health. CDR3s include the opening cysteine and the closing phenylalanine or tryptophan. A D gene is named only where the DNA matches it firmly. Size tells how often a clone was seen (once, few, many) or the class of an expanded clone, and some rows leave it out.

V gene	D gene	J gene	clone size	CDR3 DNA	CDR3 protein
TRBV19	.	TRBJ2-7	.	TGTGCCAGTAGTACGGCGAGCTACGAGCAGTACTTC	CASSTASYEQYF
TRBV19	.	TRBJ1-5	.	TGTGCCAGTAGTATCTTGGCGGCACCCAATCAGCCCCAGCATTTT	CASSILAAPNQPQHF
TRBV6-6	TRBD1	TRBJ1-2	.	TGTGCCAGCAGTTCCCTTACAGGGGATCGGGGCTATGGCTACACCTTC	CASSSLTGDRGYGYTF
TRBV3-1/TRBV3-2	.	TRBJ1-2	.	TGTGCCAGCAGCCCCTCCGGACGTCCCGGGGGCTATGGCTACACCTTC	CASSPSGRPGGYGYTF
TRBV3-1/TRBV3-2	.	TRBJ1-2	.	TGTGCCAGCAGCCAATTTTTAATTGATGGCTACACCTTC	CASSQFLIDGYTF
TRBV7-3	.	TRBJ2-7	.	TGTGCCAGCAGCGCCCTACCTAGGCGGGAGCAGTACTTC	CASSALPRREQYF
TRBV15	.	TRBJ1-5	.	TGTGCCACTCTCCGGGGGAATCAGCCCCAGCATTTT	CATLRGNQPQHF
TRBV6-5	TRBD1	TRBJ1-1	.	TGTGCCAGCAGACAACCACAGGGGGCAGCTTTCTTT	CASRQPQGAAFF
TRBV29-1	.	TRBJ1-2	.	TGCAGCGTTTTCGACTATGGCTACACCTTC	CSVFDYGYTF
TRBV19	.	TRBJ1-4	.	TGTGCCAGTAGTACCGCAGGGGTAGGTGAAAAACTGTTTTTT	CASSTAGVGEKLFF
TRBV10-3	.	TRBJ2-3	.	TGTGCCATCAATGGGCCCAACACAGATACGCAGTATTTT	CAINGPNTDTQYF
TRBV7-2	TRBD1	TRBJ1-1	.	TGTGCCAGCAGCCAGGACAGGGCTGGACTCACTGAAGCTTTCTTT	CASSQDRAGLTEAFF
TRBV5-6	.	TRBJ1-2	once	TGTGCCAGCAGCGGTGTGGGCTACACCTTC	CASSGVGYTF
TRBV6-6	.	TRBJ1-1	.	TGTGCCAGCAGTTACGGCCAATTGGGCACTGAAGCTTTCTTT	CASSYGQLGTEAFF
TRBV5-1	.	TRBJ2-2	.	TGCGCCAGCAGCCTTGGTGATCTCGGGGAGCTGTTTTTT	CASSLGDLGELFF
TRBV11-2	TRBD1	TRBJ1-3	once	TGTGCCAGCAGCTTATCGACGGGACAGAGAAACACCATATATTTT	CASSLSTGQRNTIYF
TRBV2	.	TRBJ1-1	.	TGTGCCAGCAGCTATTCAACTGAAGCTTTCTTT	CASSYSTEAFF
TRBV3-1/TRBV3-2	TRBD2	TRBJ2-3	.	TGTGCCAGCAACCACCTAGCGGGGGGGGTAGATACGCAGTATTTT	CASNHLAGGVDTQYF
TRBV12-3/TRBV12-4	.	TRBJ2-5	.	TGTGCCAGCAGTTCACAATATCAAGAGACCCAGTACTTC	CASSSQYQETQYF
TRBV19	.	TRBJ1-4	.	TGTGCCAGTAGTAGGAGGGATAATGAAAAACTGTTTTTT	CASSRRDNEKLFF
TRBV28	TRBD2	TRBJ2-7	.	TGTGCCAGCAGTTTCGGCGGGGGACGCTCCTACGAGCAGTACTTC	CASSFGGGRSYEQYF
TRBV6-6	TRBD1	TRBJ1-5	.	TGTGCCAGCAGTTACCCACTCGGGACAGGGAATCAGCCCCAGCATTTT	CASSYPLGTGNQPQHF
TRBV29-1	TRBD1	TRBJ2-2	.	TGCAGCGTTGGCCGGGACAGCTTAAACACCGGGGAGCTGTTTTTT	CSVGRDSLNTGELFF
TRBV24-1	.	TRBJ2-2	.	TGTGCCACCAGTAAGAAGGGGCTCGGCGGGGAGCTGTTTTTT	CATSKKGLGGELFF
TRBV24-1	TRBD1	TRBJ2-3	.	TGTGCCACCACTACCGGGACAGGGGGACCTGTCGATACGCAGTATTTT	CATTTGTGGPVDTQYF
TRBV5-5	.	TRBJ1-1	.	TGTGCCAGCAGCTTGGCCCAGGGAGGCACTGAAGCTTTCTTT	CASSLAQGGTEAFF
TRBV2	TRBD1	TRBJ1-2	.	TGTGCCAGCAGTCGACAGGGACCCTATGGCTACACCTTC	CASSRQGPYGYTF
TRBV6-5	TRBD2	TRBJ2-1	once	TGTGCCAGCAGGGCTAGCGGGGGGGCACGAGAGCAGTTCTTC	CASRASGGAREQFF
TRBV3-1/TRBV3-2	TRBD1	TRBJ1-2	.	TGTGCCAGCAGCGCACAGGGGGGGAACTATGGCTACACCTTC	CASSAQGGNYGYTF
TRBV7-9	.	TRBJ1-3	.	TGTGCCAGCAGCTTGGACGGCGACTCTGGAAACACCATATATTTT	CASSLDGDSGNTIYF
TRBV18	TRBD1	TRBJ2-1	.	TGTGCCAGCTCACACGGACAGGCAACCAATGAGCAGTTCTTC	CASSHGQATNEQFF
TRBV27	.	TRBJ1-6	.	TGTGCCAGCAGTTTTGGACCGCGGAGCTCCTATAATTCACCCCTCCACTTT	CASSFGPRSSYNSPLHF
TRBV4-1	.	TRBJ1-6	.	TGCGCCAGCAGCCCTCCTAACGTGGGTTCACCCCTCCACTTT	CASSPPNVGSPLHF
TRBV15	.	TRBJ1-2	once	TGTGCCACCAGCAGGGGCCCAGGGGGCTACACCTTC	CATSRGPGGYTF
TRBV18	TRBD1	TRBJ2-5	.	TGTGCCAGCTCCCTAGGACAGGTCCCGGAGACCCAGTACTTC	CASSLGQVPETQYF
TRBV7-2	.	TRBJ2-3	.	TGTGCCAGCAGCTCCGACTCGCTAGTGCTCCTCACAGATACGCAGTATTTT	CASSSDSLVLLTDTQYF
TRBV19	.	TRBJ1-3	.	TGTGCCAGTAGTACCCCCGGACTCAACTCTGGAAACACCATATATTTT	CASSTPGLNSGNTIYF
TRBV7-9	.	TRBJ1-1	.	TGTGCCAGCAGCCCCTGGACCGGGGCAGGCTCTGAAGCTTTCTTT	CASSPWTGAGSEAFF
TRBV15	.	TRBJ1-4	.	TGTGCCACCAGCGCAAGGGGCGGACATAATGAAAAACTGTTTTTT	CATSARGGHNEKLFF
TRBV7-3	.	TRBJ2-3	.	TGTGCCAGCAGCATCCACGGGGGACACACAGATACGCAGTATTTT	CASSIHGGHTDTQYF
TRBV19	.	TRBJ1-3	.	TGTGCCAGTAGAAAATCCGGCGCTGTACACTCTGGAAACACCATATATTTT	CASRKSGAVHSGNTIYF
TRBV20-1	.	TRBJ1-2	.	TGCAGTGCTAGTCTTCGAGATGGCTACACCTTC	CSASLRDGYTF
TRBV27	.	TRBJ2-7	.	TGTGCCAGCAGCCCCCGCGGGATCCACGAGCAGTACTTC	CASSPRGIHEQYF
TRBV7-3	.	TRBJ2-2	once	TGTGCCAGCAGCGCCACAGGGACCGGGGAGCTGTTTTTT	CASSATGTGELFF
TRBV5-1	TRBD1	TRBJ1-5	.	TGCGCCAGCAGCGCGACAGGGAACGGCCAGCCCCAGCATTTT	CASSATGNGQPQHF
TRBV5-4	.	TRBJ2-1	.	TGTGCCAGCAGCTTGGGGTTCAGGGATTACAATGAGCAGTTCTTC	CASSLGFRDYNEQFF
TRBV10-2	.	TRBJ2-2	.	TGCGCCAGCAGTGATGGGCTCTCAAACACCGGGGAGCTGTTTTTT	CASSDGLSNTGELFF
TRBV4-2	.	TRBJ2-5	.	TGTGCCAGCAGCCAAGTACATGGGGTTGGGGGGACCCAGTACTTC	CASSQVHGVGGTQYF
TRBV27	.	TRBJ1-6	.	TGTGCCAGCAGCCCTATAGGACCGCTAAACTCCTATAATTCACCCCTCCACTTT	CASSPIGPLNSYNSPLHF
TRBV5-5	.	TRBJ1-5	.	TGTGCCAGCAGCTTGGCGGGTTCGGGTAGCAATCAGCCCCAGCATTTT	CASSLAGSGSNQPQHF
TRBV28	.	TRBJ1-2	.	TGTGCCAGCAGCCCACCCGGGTCGGGCTACACCTTC	CASSPPGSGYTF
TRBV7-3	.	TRBJ2-7	.	TGTGCCAGCAGCCCCCGGCGGACTTCCTACGAGCAGTACTTC	CASSPRRTSYEQYF